This T cell receptor (beta chain) was sequenced during a study of blood T cell repertoires in COVID-19 (TCRdb year 2020). For the study in its entirety: Collaborator samples came from the United States, Italy and Spain and covered acute and convalescent phases of COVID-19. The repertoires were released in a freely available public database intended as a resource for research on the immune response to SARS-CoV-2. Samples were obtained from the ongoing ImmuneRACE study (first 160 participants) and from 950 to 1,500 subjects provided by 6 global collaborators. Deeply sampled blood TCRbeta repertoires from subjects exposed to, actively infected with, or recovered from COVID-19 were included in the dataset. Where HLA class I and class II types were available, the types were taken from metadata supplied by the sample provider, not from assay-based typing. A de-identified subject ID, COVID-19 status, age in years and sex were almost always included in the sample metadata. The material from the prospective study consisted of cDNA or gDNA derived from T cells, B-cell-depleted T cells, or PBMCs.

Worth noting for this clone: Which antigen it targets is not known. There are no base qualities to consult, and no much larger clone falls within one base.

Each collaborating institution followed its own protocols to collect whole blood in K2EDTA tubes. For TCRbeta analysis, collaborators shipped samples in one of three forms: frozen whole blood, isolated PBMCs, or DNA extracted from either of those sample types. Overall study outcomes, separate from this receptor: The quantity of clinical and demographic metadata differed by source and by participant and was supplied without curation.

TCRbeta CDR3 regions were amplified from genomic DNA by means of the immunoSEQ Assay, a bias-controlled multiplex PCR. Per the authors' processing: Within the assay, amplification of reference gene primers was used to estimate how many nucleated cells each sample contained. To quantify the absolute abundance of each unique TCRbeta CDR3 rearrangement, sequence reads were collapsed and filtered. For each sample, productive Simpson clonality was calculated by taking the square root of Simpson's diversity index across productive rearrangements. TCRdb took over this immuneACCESS table, retaining in-frame rearrangements with V and J assigned. Such tables are incomplete; in checked studies, under half of the missing clones stem from an unresolved V gene, and the remainder is unexplained. From that table come the V and J calls and clone size; the DNA was used to work out D and trimming. The sample table records more than 75,000 clones; 65% to 90% of these occur just once. About 16% of the sample comes from the top ten.

Its CDR3 holds 14 amino acids, cysteine through phenylalanine. This entry keeps only the CDR3 DNA: 42 bases, framed from base 1. V is pared back by 0 bases and J by 3 bases, with 7 bases lying between the germline termini. According to the germline V gene, CDR1 reads SGDLS and CDR2 reads YYNGEE. Recombination connected TRBV9 to TRBJ2-1; no D gene call is confident. The sequenced material came from peripheral blood. This receptor was identified in a woman older than 75 with active or convalescent COVID-19. The nucleotide sequence reads as follows: TGTGCCAGCAGCGTAGTTGGCAACTACAATGAGCAGTTCTTC. Its product reads: CASSVVGNYNEQFF.